This entry lists 5 T cell receptor beta chains sequenced from one sample in a study of shared clonotypes between healthy human individuals. Data came from immunoSEQ multiplex PCR; TCRdb stores just in-frame clones and leaves some out. Among roughly 2,300,000 clones listed, around 90% were seen once. Sequencing used naive CD4+ T cells from PBMCs. The sample's subset: CD45RA+ positively selected. The receptors shown here come from a young man in good health. Some clones in this sample may be carry-over from other donors' samples.

V is TRBV28 and J is TRBJ1-1, with D tentatively TRBD1 (6 bases). The V end was cut by 6 bases, the J end by 0 bases, with 14 bases between. The CDR3 runs to 15 residues. Germline CDR1 MDHEN, CDR2 SYDVKM. In DNA form, the CDR3 reads TGTGCCAGCAGGTACAGGGCCTCAATGAACACTGAAGCTTTCTTT. Its translation is CASRYRASMNTEAFF. The full variable domain, in which reference TRBV28 and TRBJ1-1 provide the parts outside the CDR3, is DVKVTQSSRYLVKRTGEKVFLECVQDMDHENMFWYRQDPGLGLRLIYFSYDVKMKEKGDIPEGYSVSREKKERFSLILESASTNQTSMYLCASRYRASMNTEAFFGQGTRLTVV.

The V call is TRBV18, the J call TRBJ2-1, with a possible D match to TRBD1 (5 bases). CDR1 KGHSH and CDR2 LQKENI come from the germline V gene. V was trimmed by 2 bases and J by 6 bases, leaving 14 bases between them. This CDR3 has 15 residues. CDR3 sequence reads: CASSPATDRINEQFF. CDR3 sequence (DNA): TGTGCCAGCTCACCAGCAACAGACAGAATCAATGAGCAGTTCTTC.

The rearrangement links TRBV4-2 to TRBJ2-7; 9 nucleotides match TRBD2. CDR1 and CDR2 from the germline V gene are LGHNA and YNFKEQ. The CDR3 has 14 residues. V lost 4 bases to trimming and J lost 2 bases; unmatched junction nucleotides: 3. CDR3: CASSRSSGAYEQYF. CDR3 DNA: TGTGCCAGCAGCCGGTCTAGCGGGGCCTACGAGCAGTACTTC.

The J gene is TRBJ2-3, the V gene TRBV6-4, with D maybe TRBD2 (6 bases). Trimming pared 6 bases from V and 4 bases from J, leaving 17 bases between. CDR3 length: 15 residues. The germline V gene has CDR1 MRHNA and CDR2 SNTAGT. CDR3 protein: CASSPVGGVSDTQYF. The CDR3 nucleotides are TGTGCCAGCAGCCCCGTTGGCGGGGTATCAGATACGCAGTATTTT.

The rearrangement uses TRBV19 and TRBJ2-2, with D unresolved. V lost 2 bases and J lost 3, with 19 bases in between. The CDR3 runs to 18 residues. CDR1 and CDR2 (germline): LNHDA, SQIVND (reference sequence). As DNA, the CDR3 is TGTGCCAGTAGTATACAGTGGTCTCGGATTTTCGACACCGGGGAGCTGTTTTTT. Amino acids: CASSIQWSRIFDTGELFF.